The 5 T cell receptor beta chains in this list originate from one sample, sequenced in a study of T cell changes during pregnancy in multiple sclerosis. Data came from immunoSEQ multiplex PCR; TCRdb stores just in-frame clones and leaves some out. Among tens of thousands of clones, 94% were seen once, and the ten largest hold about 2.3%. Specimen: peripheral blood, collected in the third trimester of pregnancy. Source of these receptors: a female donor with multiple sclerosis, enrolled in a pregnancy study.

This chain uses TRBV6-1 with TRBJ1-6; D gene uncertain. The CDR3 totals 12 residues. The V end was cut by 4 bases, the J end by 7 bases, with 5 bases between. In germline, CDR1 is MNHNS, CDR2 SASEGT. This chain's CDR3 is CASSGHNSPLHF. Here the CDR3 DNA reads TGTGCCAGCAGTGGACACAATTCACCCCTCCACTTT.

The V call is TRBV9, the J call TRBJ2-7; D might be TRBD2 (5 bases). Trimming cost V 3 bases and J 3 bases, with 16 bases left between them. The CDR3 loop spans 15 amino acids. Germline V gene data show CDR1 as SGDLS and CDR2 as YYNGEE. The CDR3 loop is CASSAGVGFSYEQYF. The CDR3 DNA reads as TGTGCCAGCAGCGCCGGGGTGGGGTTCAGCTACGAGCAGTACTTC.

The chain is built from TRBV10-2 and TRBJ2-1; 13 nucleotides agree with TRBD2. The CDR3 has 14 amino acids. CDR1 and CDR2 from the germline V gene are WSHSY and SAAADI. J gave up 10 bases and V 7 bases, and 7 bases lay outside the gene matches. The CDR3 DNA follows: TGCGCCAGCACCCTTGGACTAGCGGGGGAAGAGCAGTTCTTC. Translating gives CASTLGLAGEEQFF.

This clone showed up just once. This rearrangement joins TRBV6-1 to TRBJ2-7; D is undetermined. From germline, CDR1 is MNHNS and CDR2 SASEGT. The CDR3 consists of 13 residues. The V end was cut by 6 bases, the J end by 4 bases, with 13 bases between. The DNA for the CDR3 is TGTGCCAGCAGAGGTGCCCAGGCGTACGAGCAGTACTTC. Its translation: CASRGAQAYEQYF.

The sample holds one count of this clone. V and J are TRBV6-5 and TRBJ2-5, with 13 nucleotides matching TRBD2. Germline-derived CDR1 and CDR2 are MNHEY and SVGAGI. Trimming cost V 4 bases and J 1 base; bases outside gene matches: 3. CDR3 length: 16 amino acids. In nucleotides, the CDR3 is TGTGCCAGCAGTTGGACTAGCGGGGGCCCCCAAGAGACCCAGTACTTC. Its translation is CASSWTSGGPQETQYF.